This TCR beta chain stems from a study of blood T cell repertoires in COVID-19 (dated by TCRdb to 2020 to 2021). General notes on the study: Samples from collaborators originated in the United States, Italy and Spain and spanned both the acute and convalescent phases of COVID-19. The material from the prospective study consisted of cDNA or gDNA derived from T cells, B-cell-depleted T cells, or PBMCs. Subjects who had been exposed to COVID-19, were actively infected with it, or had recovered from it provided the deeply sampled blood TCRbeta repertoires that made up the dataset. The repertoires were released in a freely available public database meant as a resource for research on the immune response to SARS-CoV-2. Samples were obtained from the ongoing ImmuneRACE study (first 160 participants) and from roughly 1,300 subjects provided by 6 global collaborators. Nearly every sample came with metadata listing a de-identified subject ID, COVID-19 status, age in years and sex. Where available, HLA class I and class II types were taken from metadata supplied by the sample provider and were not determined by assay-based typing. What the authors observed across the whole study: Clinical and demographic metadata were provided uncurated, with the amount varying by source and participant.

At one collaborating source in Seattle, patients were enrolled during active infection and were followed longitudinally through the course of disease. Collaborating institutions collected whole blood in K2EDTA tubes following their own protocols. For TCRbeta analysis, collaborators shipped samples as frozen whole blood, isolated PBMCs, or DNA extracted from either of those sample types. TCRbeta CDR3 regions were amplified from genomic DNA by means of the immunoSEQ Assay, a bias-controlled multiplex PCR. Regarding the original processing steps: The number of nucleated cells in each sample was estimated by amplification of reference gene primers within the assay. To quantify the absolute abundance of each unique TCRbeta CDR3 rearrangement, sequence reads were collapsed and filtered. For each sample, productive Simpson clonality was calculated as the square root of Simpson's diversity index across productive rearrangements. In TCRdb, the immuneACCESS table is reduced to in-frame sequences with V and J assigned. These tables do not hold every clone; where another copy was compared, an unresolved V gene accounts for under half, and the others remain unexplained. For V, J and clone size, that table is used; D and trimming come from the DNA. The sample includes over 200,000 clones, with 75% to 85% observed a single time. Jointly, the top ten make up 1.3% of the sample.

Comment on this clone: Its antigen is not yet known. Qualities for individual bases were not recorded, and no much larger clone is one base off.

The CDR3 starts with the cysteine, ends with the phenylalanine, and has 16 residues. Only the CDR3 DNA stays, 48 bases, in frame from base 1. Relative to germline, V is missing 0 bases and J is missing 1 base, with 1 base of the junction outside any gene match. According to the germline V gene, CDR1 reads SGDLS and CDR2 reads YYNGEE. The clonotype was recovered from a woman in her thirties with COVID-19, enrolled during active disease. Sequencing used peripheral blood. The chain joins TRBV9 to TRBJ2-2; 9 nucleotides in the junction match TRBD2. The DNA sequence is TGTGCCAGCAGCGTAGTTAGCGGGAGGAACACCGGGGAGCTGTTTTTT. It codes for CASSVVSGRNTGELFF. With all but the CDR3 taken from the reference TRBV9 and TRBJ2-2 genes, the full variable domain is: DSGVTQTPKHLITATGQRVTLRCSPRSGDLSVYWYQQSLDQGLQFLIQYYNGEERAKGNILERFSAQQFPDLHSELNLSSLELGDSALYFCASSVVSGRNTGELFFGEGSRLTVL.